This T cell receptor beta chain is from a study of blood T cell repertoires in COVID-19. Only in-frame clones appear in the TCRdb table, and some are missing; sequencing was by immunoSEQ multiplex PCR. The sample has roughly 100,000 clones, about 85% seen once. This CDR3 is built from 14 residues. Germline CDR1 is KGHSH and CDR2 is LQKENI. V lost 0 bases, J lost 5 bases, and 11 bases lay in between. The sequence was collected from a man aged 45 to 65 with active COVID-19. The rearrangement links TRBV18 to TRBJ2-7; D perhaps matches TRBD2 (7 bases). Specimen: peripheral blood. Here the CDR3 DNA reads TGTGCCAGCTCACCACCGGGGGGGCGCAACGAGCAGTACTTC. It codes for CASSPPGGRNEQYF.